This T cell receptor beta chain was sequenced for a study of blood T cell repertoires in COVID-19. This clone was detected only once. The study recruited people aged about 18 to 95 years across about two dozen US areas. Assay used: immunoSEQ multiplex PCR; TCRdb lists only in-frame clones, some missing. Of about 270,000 clones listed, approximately 89% are singletons. The germline V and J ends were trimmed by 2 bases and 5 bases, with 7 bases remaining between them. The CDR3 is made up of 13 amino acids. Germline V gene lookup returns CDR1 GTSNPN and CDR2 SVGIG (reference sequence). V usage is TRBV30 and J usage is TRBJ1-6; D might be TRBD1 (6 bases). This TCR came from a man in his forties or fifties who had been exposed to COVID-19. The source material was PBMCs or T cells enriched from blood (not recorded which). The CDR3 DNA reads as TGTGCCTGGAGTCAGGGGAATAATTCACCCCTCCACTTT. It translates to CAWSQGNNSPLHF.